This T cell receptor beta chain is from a study of shared clonotypes between healthy human individuals. The quantity of DNA used in unsorted PBMC replicate PCRs was 300 ng, corresponding to 30,000 to 35,000 T cell genomes. In the original analysis: ImmunoSEQ output lacked quality scores and full-length reads, limiting matched filtering. Using immunoSEQ multiplex PCR, the repertoire was profiled, and TCRdb retains in-frame clones only, with some absent. V and J calls and clone size are given by that table; D and trimming were obtained from the DNA. In the table there are roughly 480,000 clones, around three quarters of which are singletons. This clone has only one observation. The junction had 9 bases not matched to a gene; V was cut back by 5 bases and J by 5 bases. The CDR3 sequence is 17 residues long. In germline, CDR1 is SGHTA, CDR2 FQGTGA. Donors had no recently reported acute infections or vaccinations and were HIV-negative.

Sequenced: PBMCs. The receptor comes from a woman between 40 and 50 years old in good health. Some clones in this sample may be carry-over from other donors' samples. The V and J genes are TRBV7-3 and TRBJ2-1, with 13 bases aligning to TRBD2. The CDR3 loop reads CASSPRGLAGPNNEQFF. In DNA, the CDR3 is TGTGCCAGCAGCCCTCGGGGACTAGCGGGACCTAACAATGAGCAGTTCTTC.